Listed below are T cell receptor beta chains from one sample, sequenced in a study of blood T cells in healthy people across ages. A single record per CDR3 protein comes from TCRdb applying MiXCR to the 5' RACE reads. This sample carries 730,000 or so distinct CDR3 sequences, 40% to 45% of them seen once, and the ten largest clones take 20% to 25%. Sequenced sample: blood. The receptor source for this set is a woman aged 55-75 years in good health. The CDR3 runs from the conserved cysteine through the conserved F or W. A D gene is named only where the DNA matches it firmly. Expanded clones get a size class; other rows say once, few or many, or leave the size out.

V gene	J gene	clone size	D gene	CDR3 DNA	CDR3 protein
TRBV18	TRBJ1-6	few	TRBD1	TGTGCCAGCTCAGCGACAGGGCGGGATTCACCCCTCCACTTT	CASSATGRDSPLHF
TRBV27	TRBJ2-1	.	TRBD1	TGTGCCAGCAGTTACCGGACAGGGGGTGAGGGTGAGCAGTTCTTC	CASSYRTGGEGEQFF
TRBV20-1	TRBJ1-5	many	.	TGCAGTGCTAGAGACATGTCGGGACGGTTAGATCAGCCCCAGCATTTT	CSARDMSGRLDQPQHF
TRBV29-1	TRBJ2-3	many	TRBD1	TGCAGCGTACGACAGGGGTCGAGCACAGATACGCAGTATTTT	CSVRQGSSTDTQYF
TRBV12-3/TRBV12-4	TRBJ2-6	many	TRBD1	TGTGCCAGCAGGGGACAGGGAACTGGGGCCAACGTCCTGACTTTC	CASRGQGTGANVLTF
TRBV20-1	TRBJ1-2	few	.	.	CSAEGTSNYGCTF
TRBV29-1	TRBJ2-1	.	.	TGCAGCGCGGACAAATACAATGAGCAGTTCTTC	CSADKYNEQFF
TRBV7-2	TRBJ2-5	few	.	TGTGCCAGCAGCTTAGTTAGGGAAGAGACCCAGTACTTC	CASSLVREETQYF
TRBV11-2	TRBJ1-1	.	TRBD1	TGTGCCAGCAGCTTAGAACAGGGGGCGGAAGCTTTCTTT	CASSLEQGAEAFF
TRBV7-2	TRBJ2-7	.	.	TGTGCCTCCAGCCCAACAGGGTATGCGAACGAGCAGTACTTC	CASSPTGYANEQYF
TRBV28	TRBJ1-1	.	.	TGTGCCAGCAGTTCCACCCAATGGGACACTGAAGCTTTCTTT	CASSSTQWDTEAFF
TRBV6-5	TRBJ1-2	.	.	TGTGCCAGCAGTTACTCGGAGGGAGGCTACACCTTC	CASSYSEGGYTF
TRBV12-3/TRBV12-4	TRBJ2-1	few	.	TGTGCCAGCAGTTCAAACAGGGGGGGGGACCGTTCCTACAATGAGCAGTTCTTC	CASSSNRGGDRSYNEQFF
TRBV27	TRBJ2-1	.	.	TGTGCCAGCAGTCCCAAGTCGGGTGAGCAGTTCTTC	CASSPKSGEQFF
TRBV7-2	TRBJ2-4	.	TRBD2	TGTGCCAGCAGCCAGGGACTAGCGGGAGGTTTTGAGCAGTACTTC	CASSQGLAGGFEQYF
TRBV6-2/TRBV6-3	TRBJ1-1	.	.	TGTGCCACCGCGTGGGGGGGACGACCGAACACTGAAGCTTTCTTT	CATAWGGRPNTEAFF
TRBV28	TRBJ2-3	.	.	TGTGCCAGCAGTTCCGGGGCAGGGGTTGATACGCAGTATTTT	CASSSGAGVDTQYF
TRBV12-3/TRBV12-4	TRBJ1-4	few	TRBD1	TGTGCCAGCAGCCCCGAACCGACAGGGAGGGGTGAAAAACTGTTTTTT	CASSPEPTGRGEKLFF
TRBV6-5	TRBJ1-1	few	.	TGTGCCAGCAGTTACTCGAGGGGTGAAGCTTTCTTT	CASSYSRGEAFF
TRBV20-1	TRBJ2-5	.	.	TGCAGTGCCGAGACGCTAATCTACAATGAGCAGTACTTC	CSAETLIYNEQYF
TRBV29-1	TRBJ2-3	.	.	TGCAGCGTCTCCGATGGGTTCCGGGACACAGATACGCAGTATTTT	CSVSDGFRDTDTQYF
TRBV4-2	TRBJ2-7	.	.	TGTGCCAGCAGCCAAGAGGCTAGCGACTACGAGCAGTACTTC	CASSQEASDYEQYF
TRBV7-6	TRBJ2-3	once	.	TGTGCCAGCAGCCGGGGTCCGACCTCGGGTACGCAGTATTTT	CASSRGPTSGTQYF
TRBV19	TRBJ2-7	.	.	TGTGCCAGTAGTATTGTCCTCTCCTACGAGCAGTACTTC	CASSIVLSYEQYF
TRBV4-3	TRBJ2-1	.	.	TGCGCCAGTTCTACCGGGGCCCGCAATGAGCAGTTCTTC	CASSTGARNEQFF
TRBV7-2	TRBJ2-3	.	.	TGTGCCAGCAGCACCCGACAGCTTACAGATACGCAGTATTTT	CASSTRQLTDTQYF
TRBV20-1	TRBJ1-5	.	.	TGCAGTGCTAGAGAACGAGTCACGGGTGGGGATCAGCCCCAGCATTTT	CSARERVTGGDQPQHF
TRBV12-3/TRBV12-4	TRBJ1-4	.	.	TGTGCCAGCAGTTTAAATTTCGGGCAGGGAAATGAAAAACTGTTTTTT	CASSLNFGQGNEKLFF
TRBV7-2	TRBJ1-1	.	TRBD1	TGTGCCAGCAGGGGACAGGGGGGAATGAACACTGAAGCTTTCTTT	CASRGQGGMNTEAFF